This TCR beta chain was profiled in a study of beta chain features in type 1 diabetes. The CDR3 spans 11 residues. Germline V CDR1 and CDR2: MDHEN, SYDVKM. V dropped 5 bases and J dropped 7 bases, with 8 bases sitting between them. Based on CD45RO/CCR7/CD25/CD127/CD95/CD27, CD4+ regulatory, stem cell-like memory, naive and central memory cells were sorted. Sorted cells reached over 95% purity in every population. Study outcomes and limitations: A potential PCR bias toward shorter templates would be equal in patient and control samples. TCRB CDR3s were moderately but significantly shorter in Type 1 diabetes patients in all four CD4+ subsets.

To note about this clone: Its antigen is unidentified.

Reverse transcription of all isolated RNA meant that expressed TCRB transcripts were sequenced. Assay used: immunoSEQ multiplex PCR; TCRdb lists only in-frame clones, some missing. Of about 25,000 clones in the sample, about 71% were seen once. The sequence was obtained from a middle-aged woman with type 1 diabetes. What was sequenced was stem cell memory CD4+ T cells from blood. The chain joins TRBV28 to TRBJ2-5; D uncertain. The CDR3 sequence: CASSRPGTQYF. For the CDR3, the DNA is TGTGCCAGCAGTCGCCCCGGGACCCAGTACTTC.